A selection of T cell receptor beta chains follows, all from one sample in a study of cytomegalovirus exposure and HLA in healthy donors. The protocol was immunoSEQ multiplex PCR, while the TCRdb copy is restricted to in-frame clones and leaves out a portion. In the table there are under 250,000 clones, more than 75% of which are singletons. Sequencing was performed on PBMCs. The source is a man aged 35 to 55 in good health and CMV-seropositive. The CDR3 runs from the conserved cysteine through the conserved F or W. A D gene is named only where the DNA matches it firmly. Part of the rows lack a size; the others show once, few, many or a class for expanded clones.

DNA: TGTGCCAGCAGCTTACTAGCGGGAGTAGCCGGGGAGCTGTTTTTT
CDR3: CASSLLAGVAGELFF
J: TRBJ2-2
D: TRBD2
size: NA
V: TRBV7-8

DNA: TGTGCCAGCAGTTACTCGGGACAGGGGAAGGATGAGCAGTTCTTC
CDR3: CASSYSGQGKDEQFF
J: TRBJ2-1
D: TRBD1
size: NA
V: TRBV6-5

DNA: TGTGCCAGCAGGCCGGCAGGAACCTACGAGCAGTACTTC
CDR3: CASRPAGTYEQYF
J: TRBJ2-7
D: NA
size: NA
V: TRBV6-1

DNA: TGTGCCAGCAGCTTGAGGCAGGGCACTGAAGCTTTCTTT
CDR3: CASSLRQGTEAFF
J: TRBJ1-1
D: NA
size: NA
V: TRBV5-6

DNA: TGTGCCAGCAGTTACTCGTCCCGTTATGGCTACACCTTC
CDR3: CASSYSSRYGYTF
J: TRBJ1-2
D: NA
size: NA
V: TRBV6-5

DNA: TGCGCCAGCAGCCAAGTACGTCGAGGCCTTAGCAATCAGCCCCAGCATTTT
CDR3: CASSQVRRGLSNQPQHF
J: TRBJ1-5
D: NA
size: few
V: TRBV4-1

DNA: TGTGCCAGCAGCGTTTCAGGGGCCTACGAGCAGTACTTC
CDR3: CASSVSGAYEQYF
J: TRBJ2-7
D: NA
size: NA
V: TRBV7-9

DNA: TGTGCCAGCAGCGGGGACTCTCGGGGCTCCTACAATGAGCAGTTCTTC
CDR3: CASSGDSRGSYNEQFF
J: TRBJ2-1
D: NA
size: NA
V: TRBV2

DNA: TGCGCCAGCAGCCTGACAGGGCTCATGAACACTGAAGCTTTCTTT
CDR3: CASSLTGLMNTEAFF
J: TRBJ1-1
D: TRBD1
size: NA
V: TRBV4-1

DNA: TGTGCCAGCAGCTTACCGGGGAGCCACTATGGCTACACCTTC
CDR3: CASSLPGSHYGYTF
J: TRBJ1-2
D: NA
size: few
V: TRBV7-9

DNA: TGTGCCAGCAGGGCCTTGGCAGAGCCGGGCGAGCAGTACTTC
CDR3: CASRALAEPGEQYF
J: TRBJ2-7
D: NA
size: NA
V: TRBV28

DNA: TGTGCCATCAGTTGGGACAGGGGTGAAGCTTTCTTT
CDR3: CAISWDRGEAFF
J: TRBJ1-1
D: TRBD1
size: NA
V: TRBV10-3

DNA: TGTGCCAGCAGCTTACAGGGGGCAAGGACTGAAGCTTTCTTT
CDR3: CASSLQGARTEAFF
J: TRBJ1-1
D: TRBD1
size: NA
V: TRBV5-6

DNA: TGCAGCGTTGAGAGCAGTAGGGGTGCCTATGGCTACACCTTC
CDR3: CSVESSRGAYGYTF
J: TRBJ1-2
D: NA
size: NA
V: TRBV29-1

DNA: TGTGCCAGCAGCTTAGAACAAAGCTATGGCTACACCTTC
CDR3: CASSLEQSYGYTF
J: TRBJ1-2
D: NA
size: NA
V: TRBV7-9

DNA: TGTGCCAGCAGGGGACTAGCGGCTTACAATGAGCAGTTCTTC
CDR3: CASRGLAAYNEQFF
J: TRBJ2-1
D: TRBD2
size: few
V: TRBV27

DNA: TGTGCCAGCAGTGACTGGGGTCCTAGCGTGGATGAGCAGTTCTTC
CDR3: CASSDWGPSVDEQFF
J: TRBJ2-1
D: NA
size: NA
V: TRBV2

DNA: TGTGCCACCGCTCCTCCTTGGGGGGGGGCGAACGAGCAGTACTTC
CDR3: CATAPPWGGANEQYF
J: TRBJ2-7
D: NA
size: NA
V: TRBV6-5

DNA: TGTGCCAGCAGTTACTGGGTCCCGCCCGGGGGCTACACCTTC
CDR3: CASSYWVPPGGYTF
J: TRBJ1-2
D: NA
size: NA
V: TRBV6-5

DNA: TGCGCCAGCAGCCAAGAACCGGGACTAGCGGGAGTTAGCCCCTCGAACACCGGGGAGCTGTTTTTT
CDR3: CASSQEPGLAGVSPSNTGELFF
J: TRBJ2-2
D: TRBD2
size: few
V: TRBV4-1

DNA: TGTGCCAGCAGCTTGGGGACAGGGGTATTTCGAGGCTACACCTTC
CDR3: CASSLGTGVFRGYTF
J: TRBJ1-2
D: TRBD1
size: NA
V: TRBV7-9

DNA: TGTGCCAGTAGTAAAGGAAGGACAGGGGAGACTGAAGCTTTCTTT
CDR3: CASSKGRTGETEAFF
J: TRBJ1-1
D: TRBD1
size: NA
V: TRBV19

DNA: TGCGCCAGCAGCTTGGCTAGCGGGAGTAGTAAGGATACGCAGTATTTT
CDR3: CASSLASGSSKDTQYF
J: TRBJ2-3
D: TRBD2
size: NA
V: TRBV5-1

DNA: TGCAGTGCTGGACAGATAGAAGCTTTCTTT
CDR3: CSAGQIEAFF
J: TRBJ1-1
D: NA
size: NA
V: TRBV20-1

DNA: TGCAGCGTTGACGACAGGGGGCCGGGTACGCAGTATTTT
CDR3: CSVDDRGPGTQYF
J: TRBJ2-3
D: TRBD1
size: NA
V: TRBV29-1

DNA: TGTGCCTGGAGAGTTACCGGGACAGGGGGATCTGGGGAGCTGTTTTTT
CDR3: CAWRVTGTGGSGELFF
J: TRBJ2-2
D: TRBD1
size: NA
V: TRBV30

DNA: TGCGCCAGCAGTGCACTAGCGGGAGTGGGGGAGACCCAGTACTTC
CDR3: CASSALAGVGETQYF
J: TRBJ2-5
D: TRBD2
size: NA
V: TRBV10-2

DNA: TGTGCCAGCAGCGTCTCTAGCGGGAGTCCCGAGCAGTACTTC
CDR3: CASSVSSGSPEQYF
J: TRBJ2-7
D: TRBD2
size: few
V: TRBV9

DNA: TGTGTCAGCAGTTCCCCCTGGGACAGAAGAACCTACGAGCAGTACTTC
CDR3: CVSSSPWDRRTYEQYF
J: TRBJ2-7
D: TRBD1
size: NA
V: TRBV6-5

DNA: TGTGCCATCAGGGGCCCAGGGGCCCACGAGCAGTACTTC
CDR3: CAIRGPGAHEQYF
J: TRBJ2-7
D: NA
size: NA
V: TRBV10-3

DNA: TGCAGCGTAGTGACAACAGATACCCTCGCTGAAGCTTTCTTT
CDR3: CSVVTTDTLAEAFF
J: TRBJ1-1
D: NA
size: NA
V: TRBV29-1

DNA: TGTGCCAGCAGCCATACAGGGCAGGCCTACGAGCAGTACTTC
CDR3: CASSHTGQAYEQYF
J: TRBJ2-7
D: NA
size: NA
V: TRBV27

DNA: TGTGCCAGCTCACGAGTTGGGACAGGCAATCAGCCCCAGCATTTT
CDR3: CASSRVGTGNQPQHF
J: TRBJ1-5
D: TRBD1
size: NA
V: TRBV18

DNA: TGTGCCGGGATTTCTGACAGCGGGTGGGACTACACCTTC
CDR3: CAGISDSGWDYTF
J: TRBJ1-2
D: NA
size: NA
V: TRBV30

DNA: TGTGCCAGCAGTTACGAGTATCCCCACACAGATACGCAGTATTTT
CDR3: CASSYEYPHTDTQYF
J: TRBJ2-3
D: NA
size: NA
V: TRBV6-5

DNA: TGCAGCGTTGTCCGGGGTGGGGCTTTCTTT
CDR3: CSVVRGGAFF
J: TRBJ1-1
D: NA
size: few
V: TRBV29-1

DNA: TGTGCCAGCAGTGAGGGGGGGAGAGGCAATCAGCCCCAGCATTTT
CDR3: CASSEGGRGNQPQHF
J: TRBJ1-5
D: NA
size: NA
V: TRBV6-1

DNA: TGTGCCAGCAGCGAGGGAACCGGGATCGGCCACGAGCAGTACTTC
CDR3: CASSEGTGIGHEQYF
J: TRBJ2-7
D: NA
size: NA
V: TRBV9

DNA: TGTGCCAGCTCACCACAAACAGGGGGCGGAAGCTCCTACAATGAGCAGTTCTTC
CDR3: CASSPQTGGGSSYNEQFF
J: TRBJ2-1
D: TRBD1
size: NA
V: TRBV18

DNA: TGTGCCAGCCTTTTTACTACCTACGAGCAGTACTTC
CDR3: CASLFTTYEQYF
J: TRBJ2-7
D: NA
size: NA
V: TRBV6-1

DNA: TGTGCCTGGGCCGAGGGGGCCCCGAGCTCCTACAATGAGCAGTTCTTC
CDR3: CAWAEGAPSSYNEQFF
J: TRBJ2-1
D: TRBD1
size: NA
V: TRBV30

DNA: TGCGCCAGCAGTGAGGACAGTAACTATGGCTACACCTTC
CDR3: CASSEDSNYGYTF
J: TRBJ1-2
D: NA
size: few
V: TRBV10-2

DNA: TGCGCCAGCAGCTTGGGCGGGATGAACACTGAAGCTTTCTTT
CDR3: CASSLGGMNTEAFF
J: TRBJ1-1
D: NA
size: few
V: TRBV5-1

DNA: TGTGCCAGCAGCCCCCTAGCAGGGGTTTCCTACAATGAGCAGTTCTTC
CDR3: CASSPLAGVSYNEQFF
J: TRBJ2-1
D: NA
size: NA
V: TRBV9

DNA: TGTGCCAGCAAGGGGAGCGGGAGGGGGAGCAATGAGCAGTTCTTC
CDR3: CASKGSGRGSNEQFF
J: TRBJ2-1
D: TRBD2
size: few
V: TRBV7-8

DNA: TGTGCCTGGACCCTACACGGACTTTCCACAGATACGCAGTATTTT
CDR3: CAWTLHGLSTDTQYF
J: TRBJ2-3
D: NA
size: NA
V: TRBV30

DNA: TGTGCCAGCTCAATGCGGACATCTAGCACAGATACGCAGTATTTT
CDR3: CASSMRTSSTDTQYF
J: TRBJ2-3
D: NA
size: NA
V: TRBV18

DNA: TGCGCCAGCACACGGGACAGGGGGCAGAACACCGGGGAGCTGTTTTTT
CDR3: CASTRDRGQNTGELFF
J: TRBJ2-2
D: TRBD1
size: once
V: TRBV5-1

DNA: TGCGCCAGCATAGCGGCGGTTCAGGGCGGTGAGCAGTTCTTC
CDR3: CASIAAVQGGEQFF
J: TRBJ2-1
D: NA
size: once
V: TRBV5-1

DNA: TGTGCCAGCAGTTACTCCGGGACACCCATGAACACTGAAGCTTTCTTT
CDR3: CASSYSGTPMNTEAFF
J: TRBJ1-1
D: NA
size: NA
V: TRBV6-5

DNA: TGTGCCAGTAGTCCCCGTCCCGGGACAGGGAGACCAACTAATGAAAAACTGTTTTTT
CDR3: CASSPRPGTGRPTNEKLFF
J: TRBJ1-4
D: TRBD1
size: NA
V: TRBV19

DNA: TGCAGCGTTGATCCGGCAGACAAAGAGACCCAGTACTTC
CDR3: CSVDPADKETQYF
J: TRBJ2-5
D: NA
size: NA
V: TRBV29-1

DNA: TGTGCCAGCAGGCTGACAGACACTGAAGCTTTCTTT
CDR3: CASRLTDTEAFF
J: TRBJ1-1
D: NA
size: NA
V: TRBV27

DNA: TGCGCCAGCAGTGGCGCGGGAGATCAAGACGAGCAGTACTTC
CDR3: CASSGAGDQDEQYF
J: TRBJ2-7
D: TRBD2
size: NA
V: TRBV10-1

DNA: TGTGCCAGCTCACAAGGGGCTAGCGGGACTACCTCCTGGTACTTC
CDR3: CASSQGASGTTSWYF
J: TRBJ2-7
D: TRBD2
size: NA
V: TRBV18